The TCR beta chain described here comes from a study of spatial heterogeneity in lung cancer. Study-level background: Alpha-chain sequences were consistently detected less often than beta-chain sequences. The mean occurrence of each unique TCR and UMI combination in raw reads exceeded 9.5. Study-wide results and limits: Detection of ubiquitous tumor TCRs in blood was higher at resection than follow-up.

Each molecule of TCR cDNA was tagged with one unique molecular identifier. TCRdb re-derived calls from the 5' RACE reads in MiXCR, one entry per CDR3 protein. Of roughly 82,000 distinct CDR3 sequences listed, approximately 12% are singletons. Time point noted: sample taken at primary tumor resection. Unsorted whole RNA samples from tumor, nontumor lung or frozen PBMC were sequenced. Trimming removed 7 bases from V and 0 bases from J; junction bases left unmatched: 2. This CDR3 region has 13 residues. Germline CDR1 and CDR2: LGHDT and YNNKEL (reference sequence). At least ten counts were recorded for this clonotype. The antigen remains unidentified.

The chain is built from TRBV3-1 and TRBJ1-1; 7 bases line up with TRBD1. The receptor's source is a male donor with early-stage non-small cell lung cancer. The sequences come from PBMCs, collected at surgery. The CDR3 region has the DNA TGTGCCAGCACGGGACAGATGAACACTGAAGCTTTCTTT. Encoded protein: CASTGQMNTEAFF.